A selection of T cell receptor beta chains follows, all from one sample in a study of blood T cell repertoires in COVID-19. The data were produced by immunoSEQ multiplex PCR, yet TCRdb's version contains in-frame clones alone and is incomplete. Of roughly 150,000 clones detected, roughly 80% appear once; the ten largest clones hold around 8%. The sequenced sample consisted of peripheral blood. The source is an elderly woman with COVID-19, enrolled during active disease. Each CDR3 is given with its conserved first and last residue. The D gene is left open where the match is weak. Part of the rows lack a size; the others show once, few, many or a class for expanded clones.

clone size	V gene	D gene	J gene	CDR3 DNA	CDR3 protein
.	TRBV2	TRBD1	TRBJ1-6	TGTGCCAGCAAGCCCTGGACAGGGAACAATTCACCCCTCCACTTT	CASKPWTGNNSPLHF
.	TRBV4-1	.	TRBJ2-1	TGCGCCAGCAGCCAAGATCAGCGGGCTCTCTACAATGAGCAGTTCTTC	CASSQDQRALYNEQFF
.	TRBV7-2	.	TRBJ1-2	TGTGCCAGCAGCTTGACGGGGTTCAATGGCTACACCTTC	CASSLTGFNGYTF
.	TRBV23-1	TRBD2	TRBJ2-3	TGCGCCAGCAGTCATACGGGACTAGCGGGGGTAAGGGGCACAGATACGCAGTATTTT	CASSHTGLAGVRGTDTQYF
.	TRBV5-1	TRBD1	TRBJ2-5	TGCGCCAGCAGCCAATGGGGACAGGGTCTCCAAGAGACCCAGTACTTC	CASSQWGQGLQETQYF
.	TRBV29-1	TRBD2	TRBJ2-1	TGCAGCGCCACTAGCGGGAGTTTTAGCGAGCAGTTCTTC	CSATSGSFSEQFF
.	TRBV27	TRBD1	TRBJ1-6	TGTGCCAGCAGGCCGACAGGGGAGGATTCACCCCTCCACTTT	CASRPTGEDSPLHF
.	TRBV6-5	TRBD2	TRBJ2-7	TGTGCCAGCAGTAACAAACTAGCGGAGATCTACGAGCAGTACTTC	CASSNKLAEIYEQYF
.	TRBV5-4	.	TRBJ2-1	TGTGCCAGCAGCTTGGATTCCCACAGCAATGAGCAGTTCTTC	CASSLDSHSNEQFF
few	TRBV7-2	TRBD1	TRBJ1-5	TGTGCCAGCAGCGGGGGACAGACTCAGCCCCAGCATTTT	CASSGGQTQPQHF
.	TRBV3-1/TRBV3-2	.	TRBJ1-2	TGTGCCAGCAGCCAACCGGGGAGAGGCTACACCTTC	CASSQPGRGYTF
.	TRBV3-1/TRBV3-2	.	TRBJ2-2	TGTGCCAGCAGCCCCGCACAGAACACCGGGGAGCTGTTTTTT	CASSPAQNTGELFF
.	TRBV3-1/TRBV3-2	.	TRBJ1-1	TGTGCCAGCAGCAACAACCAGGGAAACACTGAAGCTTTCTTT	CASSNNQGNTEAFF
.	TRBV29-1	.	TRBJ1-2	TGCAGCGTTGTGGACAGCTCCCTCTATGGCTACACCTTC	CSVVDSSLYGYTF
few	TRBV20-1	.	TRBJ1-1	TGCAGTGCTAGTGGTGGCGTCGGGGCTTTCTTT	CSASGGVGAFF
.	TRBV18	.	TRBJ1-4	TGTGCCAGCTCAGAGGGTACAAACAACGAAAAACTGTTTTTT	CASSEGTNNEKLFF
.	TRBV24-1	TRBD2	TRBJ2-5	TGTGCCACCAGTGACAGGACTAGCGGGGGGCTACTACCACGGGAGACCCAGTACTTC	CATSDRTSGGLLPRETQYF
.	TRBV10-3	TRBD2	TRBJ2-7	TGTGCCATCACGCCAGGGACTAGCGGGGACGAGCAGTACTTC	CAITPGTSGDEQYF
.	TRBV5-1	TRBD2	TRBJ2-5	TGCGCCAGCAGCTTGTTTTCTAGCGGGAGTGGTGGAGAGACCCAGTACTTC	CASSLFSSGSGGETQYF
.	TRBV25-1	.	TRBJ1-1	TGTGCCAGCAGCGGTTCACCCGGTACACGGCGGACTGAAGCTTTCTTT	CASSGSPGTRRTEAFF
.	TRBV4-1	TRBD2	TRBJ2-7	TGCGCCAGCAGCCGAGGACTAGCGGGGGTCTCCTACGAGCAGTACTTC	CASSRGLAGVSYEQYF
.	TRBV5-8	.	TRBJ1-5	TGTGCCAGCATCCACGGGGTCGGAGGGAATCAGCCCCAGCATTTT	CASIHGVGGNQPQHF
once	TRBV18	TRBD2	TRBJ2-2	TGTGCCAGCTCACAAACTACACTAGCGGGGCAGACCGGGGAGCTGTTTTTT	CASSQTTLAGQTGELFF
.	TRBV7-2	.	TRBJ1-6	TGTGCCAGCAGCTCAGCCGGGACAACTAATTCACCCCTCCACTTT	CASSSAGTTNSPLHF
.	TRBV3-1/TRBV3-2	TRBD1	TRBJ2-5	TGTGCCAGCAGCCAACCCGGGACCAGGGGGGAGACCCAGTACTTC	CASSQPGTRGETQYF
.	TRBV12-3/TRBV12-4	.	TRBJ2-7	TGTGCCAGCAGTCCTGACAGGTCCTACGAGCAGTACTTC	CASSPDRSYEQYF
once	TRBV4-1	.	TRBJ2-7	TGCGCCAGCAGCCCCCGGGACACTTCCTACGAGCAGTACTTC	CASSPRDTSYEQYF
.	TRBV19	.	TRBJ1-5	TGTGCCAGTAGTATTGCTGCAGTGAATAATCAGCCCCAGCATTTT	CASSIAAVNNQPQHF
.	TRBV4-1	.	TRBJ1-5	TGCGCCAGCAGCCAAGGGTTTGGCTTTAGCAATCAGCCCCAGCATTTT	CASSQGFGFSNQPQHF
once	TRBV28	.	TRBJ1-5	TGTGCCAGCAGTTTACGCCCTAACCAGCCCCAGCATTTT	CASSLRPNQPQHF
once	TRBV7-2	TRBD2	TRBJ2-7	TGTGCCAGCAGCCACCTAGCGGGAGGCGTAAACTTCTACGAGCAGTACTTC	CASSHLAGGVNFYEQYF
.	TRBV5-6	.	TRBJ2-2	TGTGCCAGCAGCTCCCCCCGGGTCGGGGAGCTGTTTTTT	CASSSPRVGELFF
.	TRBV2	.	TRBJ2-5	TGTGCCAGCACCTACAGGGTGGGAGAGACCCAGTACTTC	CASTYRVGETQYF
.	TRBV5-3	TRBD1	TRBJ1-1	TGTGCCAGAATGGTGCTTGCCAGGGACAGAGGGAGATTTACTGAAGCTTTCTTT	CARMVLARDRGRFTEAFF
.	TRBV5-6	.	TRBJ1-3	TGTGCCAGCAGCTTGGTCTCAGACTCTGGAAACACCATATATTTT	CASSLVSDSGNTIYF
.	TRBV29-1	TRBD1	TRBJ1-1	TGCAGCGGGGGACAGGGGGCTTTTGGGGCTGAAGCTTTCTTT	CSGGQGAFGAEAFF
.	TRBV28	TRBD1	TRBJ1-1	TGTGCCAGCAGCCTACAGGGGGCGGGGGCTGAAGCTTTCTTT	CASSLQGAGAEAFF
.	TRBV7-2	.	TRBJ2-5	TGTGCCAGCAGCTTAGTGAGCCCCCGGGGGACCCAGTACTTC	CASSLVSPRGTQYF
.	TRBV7-2	.	TRBJ1-2	TGTGCCAGCAGCTTATATCGGGGGAACTATGGCTACACCTTC	CASSLYRGNYGYTF
.	TRBV5-4	.	TRBJ2-1	TGTGCCAGCAGCCCTCGGACAGATGAGCAGTTCTTC	CASSPRTDEQFF
.	TRBV27	.	TRBJ1-4	TGTGCCAGCAGGGCCGGGGAGGCTAATGAAAAACTGTTTTTT	CASRAGEANEKLFF
.	TRBV5-4	.	TRBJ2-5	TGTGCCAGCAGCTTACGCAGCAGGCCAGAGACCCAGTACTTC	CASSLRSRPETQYF
.	TRBV6-6	.	TRBJ2-5	TGTGCCAGCAGTTACTCGGACAGCACCGCTCAAGAGACCCAGTACTTC	CASSYSDSTAQETQYF
.	TRBV27	.	TRBJ1-5	TGTGCCAGCAGTCCAGGTTGGAGCAATCAGCCCCAGCATTTT	CASSPGWSNQPQHF
.	TRBV11-3	.	TRBJ2-5	TGTGCCAGCAGCTTTCAGGGGGGTCAAGAGACCCAGTACTTC	CASSFQGGQETQYF
.	TRBV5-1	TRBD1	TRBJ1-1	TGCGCCAGCAGCTTGGTTGGCAGGGGGAGCGCTGAAGCTTTCTTT	CASSLVGRGSAEAFF
.	TRBV3-1/TRBV3-2	TRBD1	TRBJ1-6	TGTGCCAGCAGCCCCAATACAGGGGGCATTAGGAATTCACCCCTCCACTTT	CASSPNTGGIRNSPLHF
.	TRBV29-1	TRBD1	TRBJ1-4	TGCACCGTTTTTGGGGGGGGGACAGGGAATGAAAAACTGTTTTTT	CTVFGGGTGNEKLFF
few	TRBV5-1	.	TRBJ2-7	TGCGCCAGCAGCTTGCTGGCACCTCCCTACGAGCAGTACTTC	CASSLLAPPYEQYF